This T cell receptor (beta chain) was sequenced during a study of shared clonotypes between healthy human individuals. Study outcomes and limitations: Generally, estimated richness proved larger in naive subsets than it did in memory subsets.

The table came from immunoSEQ multiplex PCR; TCRdb's copy has only in-frame clones and leaves some out. This table holds millions of clones, more than 80% found once. In the case of this clone: Its antigen remains unknown.

Each of the donors was a healthy adult who was HIV-negative and had not had a recent acute infection or vaccination. Both subsets, CD45RA+ naive and CD45RA-negative memory, were split from the CD4+ cells. The V gene lost 3 bases and the J gene lost 2 bases, with 10 bases spanning the gap. The germline CDR1 and CDR2 sequences are MGHDK and SYGVNS. The CDR3 has 14 amino acids. Source material: naive CD4+ T cells sorted from blood. Subset denoted: CD45RA+ positively selected. The chain recombines TRBV25-1 with TRBJ2-5; the D is unclear. The receptor's source is a man between 18 and 35 years old in good health. Here the CDR3 reads CASSEWVTQETQYF. In DNA, the CDR3 is TGTGCCAGCAGTGAGTGGGTTACTCAAGAGACCCAGTACTTC.